These T cell receptor beta chains were read from a single sample in a study of shared clonotypes between healthy human individuals. The repertoire was sequenced with immunoSEQ multiplex PCR; TCRdb's copy has only in-frame clones and lacks some. The table lists some 1.1 million clones, approximately 80% of them singletons, with over 0.8% in the top ten. The sequencing sample was made of memory CD4+ T cells from PBMCs. These receptors all come from a man younger than 35 in good health. Some clones in this sample may be carry-over from other donors' samples. Both conserved end residues are part of each CDR3. Each record gives: clone size, V gene, D gene, J gene, CDR3 protein, CDR3 DNA. D genes are given only for firm matches. Part of the rows lack a size; the others show once, few, many or a class for expanded clones.

clone size: .
V gene: TRBV12-5
D gene: TRBD2
J gene: TRBJ2-1
CDR3 protein: CASAPSGLAGEQFF
CDR3 DNA: TGTGCTAGTGCCCCGTCGGGACTAGCGGGAGAGCAGTTCTTC

clone size: .
V gene: TRBV11-3
D gene: TRBD2
J gene: TRBJ2-4
CDR3 protein: CASSSSGLAGPGIQYF
CDR3 DNA: TGTGCCAGCAGCAGCTCGGGACTAGCGGGACCCGGCATTCAGTACTTC

clone size: .
V gene: TRBV25-1
D gene: .
J gene: TRBJ2-7
CDR3 protein: CASSEYRGNEQYF
CDR3 DNA: TGTGCCAGCAGTGAATACAGGGGTAACGAGCAGTACTTC

clone size: .
V gene: TRBV4-3
D gene: TRBD1
J gene: TRBJ1-4
CDR3 protein: CASSQGTGMAEKLFF
CDR3 DNA: TGCGCCAGCAGCCAAGGGACAGGGATGGCGGAAAAACTGTTTTTT

clone size: .
V gene: TRBV4-1
D gene: .
J gene: TRBJ2-1
CDR3 protein: CASSRTGQPSSYNEQFF
CDR3 DNA: TGCGCCAGCAGCCGCACCGGACAGCCAAGCTCCTACAATGAGCAGTTCTTC

clone size: .
V gene: TRBV10-3
D gene: TRBD1
J gene: TRBJ1-1
CDR3 protein: CAISGPTGTGTEAFF
CDR3 DNA: TGTGCCATCAGTGGCCCGACAGGGACAGGTACTGAAGCTTTCTTT

clone size: few
V gene: TRBV30
D gene: .
J gene: TRBJ2-1
CDR3 protein: CAWSREVHEQFF
CDR3 DNA: TGTGCCTGGAGTCGAGAGGTACATGAGCAGTTCTTC

clone size: once
V gene: TRBV28
D gene: .
J gene: TRBJ2-7
CDR3 protein: CASSLWGGQYSYEQYF
CDR3 DNA: TGTGCCAGCAGTTTATGGGGGGGACAGTACTCCTACGAGCAGTACTTC

clone size: .
V gene: TRBV28
D gene: .
J gene: TRBJ2-3
CDR3 protein: CASRRGSTDTQYF
CDR3 DNA: TGTGCCAGCAGAAGGGGAAGCACAGATACGCAGTATTTT

clone size: .
V gene: TRBV10-3
D gene: .
J gene: TRBJ1-1
CDR3 protein: CAISEFRFPPEAFF
CDR3 DNA: TGTGCCATCAGTGAATTCAGATTCCCCCCTGAAGCTTTCTTT

clone size: .
V gene: TRBV19
D gene: .
J gene: TRBJ1-1
CDR3 protein: CASSGLGGTEAFF
CDR3 DNA: TGTGCCAGTAGCGGTCTTGGGGGCACTGAAGCTTTCTTT

clone size: .
V gene: TRBV7-3
D gene: TRBD2
J gene: TRBJ2-7
CDR3 protein: CASSYRAGKEGEQYF
CDR3 DNA: TGTGCCAGCAGCTACCGAGCGGGAAAGGAGGGGGAGCAGTACTTC

clone size: .
V gene: TRBV6-6
D gene: TRBD1
J gene: TRBJ2-7
CDR3 protein: CASSPSGTGVSYEQYF
CDR3 DNA: TGTGCCAGCAGTCCATCCGGGACAGGGGTCTCCTACGAGCAGTACTTC

clone size: .
V gene: TRBV7-9
D gene: .
J gene: TRBJ2-7
CDR3 protein: CASSLNQGQDEQYF
CDR3 DNA: TGTGCCAGCAGCTTAAATCAGGGCCAGGACGAGCAGTACTTC

clone size: .
V gene: TRBV29-1
D gene: TRBD1
J gene: TRBJ2-1
CDR3 protein: CSVDGAGQGADEQFF
CDR3 DNA: TGCAGCGTTGATGGGGCGGGACAGGGGGCTGATGAGCAGTTCTTC

clone size: .
V gene: TRBV2
D gene: .
J gene: TRBJ2-1
CDR3 protein: CASGQLTTLSTREQFF
CDR3 DNA: TGTGCCAGCGGACAATTGACTACCCTATCCACGAGGGAGCAGTTCTTC

clone size: .
V gene: TRBV19
D gene: .
J gene: TRBJ2-1
CDR3 protein: CASSKFRASVGANEQFF
CDR3 DNA: TGTGCCAGTAGTAAGTTCAGGGCTAGCGTCGGGGCTAATGAGCAGTTCTTC

clone size: .
V gene: TRBV5-1
D gene: .
J gene: TRBJ2-5
CDR3 protein: CASSLDLGNQETQYF
CDR3 DNA: TGCGCCAGCAGCTTGGATTTGGGGAATCAAGAGACCCAGTACTTC

clone size: .
V gene: TRBV5-1
D gene: .
J gene: TRBJ2-7
CDR3 protein: CASSFATYSYEQYF
CDR3 DNA: TGCGCCAGCAGCTTCGCTACGTACTCCTACGAGCAGTACTTC

clone size: .
V gene: TRBV11-2
D gene: TRBD2
J gene: TRBJ2-7
CDR3 protein: CASSSGLAGGPGYEQYF
CDR3 DNA: TGTGCCAGCAGCTCGGGACTAGCGGGAGGGCCAGGCTACGAGCAGTACTTC

clone size: .
V gene: TRBV25-1
D gene: .
J gene: TRBJ2-2
CDR3 protein: CASPPLRTGELLF
CDR3 DNA: TGTGCCAGCCCTCCTCTGAGGACCGGGGAGCTGCTTTTT

clone size: few
V gene: TRBV5-4
D gene: .
J gene: TRBJ2-3
CDR3 protein: CASSPSTDTQYF
CDR3 DNA: TGTGCCAGCAGCCCAAGCACAGATACGCAGTATTTT

clone size: once
V gene: TRBV19
D gene: TRBD1
J gene: TRBJ1-5
CDR3 protein: CASIQGDGTQPQHF
CDR3 DNA: TGTGCCTCTATTCAGGGGGACGGGACTCAGCCCCAGCATTTT

clone size: .
V gene: TRBV6-5
D gene: .
J gene: TRBJ2-5
CDR3 protein: CASSYNPSETQYF
CDR3 DNA: TGTGCCAGCAGTTACAATCCCTCCGAGACCCAGTACTTC

clone size: .
V gene: TRBV28
D gene: .
J gene: TRBJ1-4
CDR3 protein: CASSKEGTGMKTAQF
CDR3 DNA: TGTGCCAGCAGCAAAGAAGGGACCGGAATGAAAACCGCCCAATTT

clone size: once
V gene: TRBV30
D gene: TRBD1
J gene: TRBJ2-2
CDR3 protein: CAWSVLVGTDHTGELFF
CDR3 DNA: TGTGCCTGGAGTGTATTGGTGGGGACAGATCACACCGGGGAGCTGTTTTTT

clone size: .
V gene: TRBV28
D gene: .
J gene: TRBJ2-7
CDR3 protein: CASGIGQPRVQYF
CDR3 DNA: TGTGCCAGCGGAATCGGGCAACCAAGGGTGCAGTACTTC

clone size: .
V gene: TRBV11-2
D gene: TRBD2
J gene: TRBJ2-7
CDR3 protein: CASSLSTSGRANYEQYF
CDR3 DNA: TGTGCCAGCAGCTTAAGTACTAGCGGGAGGGCTAACTACGAGCAGTACTTC

clone size: .
V gene: TRBV10-3
D gene: .
J gene: TRBJ1-2
CDR3 protein: CAIEGGGNYGYTF
CDR3 DNA: TGTGCCATCGAGGGAGGGGGGAATTATGGCTACACCTTC

clone size: .
V gene: TRBV4-1
D gene: .
J gene: TRBJ2-2
CDR3 protein: CASSLVWGVQAGELFF
CDR3 DNA: TGCGCCAGCAGCCTAGTATGGGGGGTCCAGGCCGGGGAGCTGTTTTTT

clone size: .
V gene: TRBV5-1
D gene: .
J gene: TRBJ2-7
CDR3 protein: CASSLPNTAYEQYF
CDR3 DNA: TGCGCCAGCAGCTTGCCCAACACAGCCTACGAGCAGTACTTC

clone size: once
V gene: TRBV30
D gene: .
J gene: TRBJ2-5
CDR3 protein: CAFNSQETQYF
CDR3 DNA: TGTGCCTTCAACTCACAAGAGACCCAGTACTTC

clone size: .
V gene: TRBV5-8
D gene: TRBD2
J gene: TRBJ2-7
CDR3 protein: CASGLAGGPGEQYF
CDR3 DNA: TGTGCCAGCGGCTTAGCGGGAGGGCCGGGGGAGCAGTACTTC

clone size: .
V gene: TRBV28
D gene: .
J gene: TRBJ2-7
CDR3 protein: CASSSRSSGAPYEQYF
CDR3 DNA: TGTGCCAGCTCGAGTCGGAGTAGCGGCGCCCCCTACGAGCAGTACTTC

clone size: .
V gene: TRBV19
D gene: .
J gene: TRBJ2-2
CDR3 protein: CASRARTNTGELFF
CDR3 DNA: TGTGCCTCAAGGGCCCGGACTAACACCGGGGAGCTGTTTTTT

clone size: .
V gene: TRBV7-2
D gene: .
J gene: TRBJ2-2
CDR3 protein: CASSLVAGTNTGELFF
CDR3 DNA: TGTGCCAGCAGCTTAGTCGCGGGTACGAACACCGGGGAGCTGTTTTTT

clone size: .
V gene: TRBV25-1
D gene: TRBD1
J gene: TRBJ1-6
CDR3 protein: CASSGMPGTGGHSPLHF
CDR3 DNA: TGTGCCAGCAGTGGTATGCCCGGGACAGGGGGCCATTCACCCCTCCACTTT

clone size: .
V gene: TRBV7-9
D gene: .
J gene: TRBJ2-2
CDR3 protein: CASSLAVNTGELFF
CDR3 DNA: TGTGCCAGCAGCTTAGCGGTAAACACCGGGGAGCTGTTTTTT

clone size: .
V gene: TRBV5-1
D gene: TRBD2
J gene: TRBJ2-7
CDR3 protein: CASSLGFTWREEVYEQYF
CDR3 DNA: TGCGCCAGCAGCCTGGGATTTACGTGGCGGGAGGAAGTCTACGAGCAGTACTTC

clone size: .
V gene: TRBV19
D gene: .
J gene: TRBJ2-7
CDR3 protein: CASSMGDSLIAQYF
CDR3 DNA: TGTGCCAGTAGTATGGGAGACAGCCTGATTGCGCAGTACTTC

clone size: .
V gene: TRBV25-1
D gene: TRBD2
J gene: TRBJ2-2
CDR3 protein: CASSPILPGLAGAGELFF
CDR3 DNA: TGTGCCAGCAGTCCAATCCTCCCGGGACTAGCGGGAGCCGGGGAGCTGTTTTTT

clone size: once
V gene: TRBV5-1
D gene: .
J gene: TRBJ2-7
CDR3 protein: CASSLAGGLNSYEQYF
CDR3 DNA: TGCGCCAGCAGCTTGGCCGGAGGTCTTAACTCCTACGAGCAGTACTTC

clone size: many
V gene: TRBV15
D gene: .
J gene: TRBJ1-5
CDR3 protein: CATSTSGDQPQHF
CDR3 DNA: TGTGCCACCAGCACATCAGGGGATCAGCCCCAGCATTTT

clone size: .
V gene: TRBV6-5
D gene: .
J gene: TRBJ2-1
CDR3 protein: CASSYDRGHQFF
CDR3 DNA: TGTGCCAGCAGTTACGACCGCGGGCACCAGTTCTTC

clone size: .
V gene: TRBV4-1
D gene: TRBD2
J gene: TRBJ2-3
CDR3 protein: CASSLERESDTDTQYF
CDR3 DNA: TGCGCCAGCAGCCTGGAGCGGGAGTCAGACACAGATACGCAGTATTTT

clone size: .
V gene: TRBV6-6
D gene: .
J gene: TRBJ1-5
CDR3 protein: CASSYSAQGNQPQHF
CDR3 DNA: TGTGCCAGCAGTTACTCGGCACAGGGAAATCAGCCCCAGCATTTT

clone size: once
V gene: TRBV5-1
D gene: TRBD2
J gene: TRBJ2-7
CDR3 protein: CASSLLSGNSYEQYF
CDR3 DNA: TGCGCCAGCAGCTTGCTTAGCGGGAACTCCTACGAGCAGTACTTC

clone size: .
V gene: TRBV4-2
D gene: .
J gene: TRBJ2-4
CDR3 protein: CASSQAGGVNIQYF
CDR3 DNA: TGTGCCAGCAGCCAAGCAGGAGGGGTCAACATTCAGTACTTC

clone size: .
V gene: TRBV27
D gene: .
J gene: TRBJ2-7
CDR3 protein: CASSLTGISYEQYF
CDR3 DNA: TGTGCCAGCAGTTTAACGGGGATCTCCTACGAGCAGTACTTC

clone size: once
V gene: TRBV7-2
D gene: .
J gene: TRBJ2-7
CDR3 protein: CASSFVSYEQYF
CDR3 DNA: TGTGCCAGCAGCTTCGTCTCCTACGAGCAGTACTTC

clone size: few
V gene: TRBV5-8
D gene: .
J gene: TRBJ1-1
CDR3 protein: CASSLAGGMRTEAFF
CDR3 DNA: TGTGCCAGCAGCTTGGCCGGGGGTATGAGGACTGAAGCTTTCTTT

clone size: .
V gene: TRBV5-1
D gene: .
J gene: TRBJ2-2
CDR3 protein: CASSFSANTGELFF
CDR3 DNA: TGCGCCAGCAGCTTTTCGGCGAACACCGGGGAGCTGTTTTTT

clone size: .
V gene: TRBV28
D gene: .
J gene: TRBJ1-4
CDR3 protein: CASSYLANEKLFF
CDR3 DNA: TGTGCCAGCAGTTACTTAGCTAATGAAAAACTGTTTTTT

clone size: .
V gene: TRBV15
D gene: .
J gene: TRBJ1-1
CDR3 protein: CATSIEFTEAFF
CDR3 DNA: TGTGCCACCAGCATAGAGTTCACTGAAGCTTTCTTT